The T cell receptor (beta chain) described here comes from a study of blood T cell repertoires in COVID-19. Per the study methods: The authors estimated nucleated cell counts from reference gene primer amplification. The repertoire was sequenced with immunoSEQ multiplex PCR; TCRdb's copy has only in-frame clones and lacks some. Clone size and the V and J calls come from that table; the DNA yielded D and trimming. The table has about 350,000 clones, about 92% seen once. In Seattle, patients joined the study during active infection and were tracked longitudinally. There are 14 residues in the CDR3. V was pared by 7 bases and J by 0 bases, with 9 bases of the junction left unmatched. Germline loops: CDR1 SQVTM, CDR2 ANQGSEA.

This clonotype was obtained from a woman in her sixties with COVID-19, enrolled during active disease. V is TRBV29-1 and J is TRBJ2-7, with 7 bases aligning to TRBD1. The sample comprised peripheral blood. The CDR3 DNA sequence: TGCAGCGCCGGGACAGCCACAAGCTCCTACGAGCAGTACTTC. This codes for CSAGTATSSYEQYF.